The T cell receptor (beta chain) under discussion was sequenced for a study of blood T cell repertoires in COVID-19. Study details: The origin of the acute and convalescent COVID-19 samples was the United States, Italy and Spain. T cells, B-cell-depleted T cells, or PBMCs supplied cDNA or gDNA.

As processed by the authors: Cell counts per sample came from amplifying reference gene primers. Assay used: immunoSEQ multiplex PCR; TCRdb lists only in-frame clones, some missing. V, J and clone size were drawn from that table, and D and trimming were deduced from the DNA. In the table there are 100,000 to 150,000 clones, almost 70% of which are singletons. The V end lost 4 bases, the J end lost 0 bases, and 16 bases lay between the germline ends. The CDR3 runs to 16 residues. Germline V CDR1 and CDR2: SGHNT, YYREEE (reference sequence). Material for sequencing was peripheral blood. The rearrangement links TRBV5-4 to TRBJ1-1; D remains unclear. This clonotype was obtained from a woman aged 70-85 years with acute or convalescent COVID-19. The CDR3 region is CASSPGVLRMNTEAFF. The CDR3, as DNA: TGTGCCAGCAGCCCCGGGGTCCTCCGTATGAACACTGAAGCTTTCTTT. Full variable domain (remainder filled in from reference TRBV5-4 and TRBJ1-1): ETGVTQSPTHLIKTRGQQVTLRCSSQSGHNTVSWYQQALGQGPQFIFQYYREEENGRGNFPPRFSGLQFPNYSSELNVNALELDDSALYLCASSPGVLRMNTEAFFGQGTRLTVV.